This TCR beta chain was sequenced during a study of T cell changes during pregnancy in multiple sclerosis. Sequenced by immunoSEQ multiplex PCR; TCRdb stores in-frame clones only, minus some. The sample holds 79,000 or so clones, around 93% seen once. Germline lookup yields CDR1 MDHEN and CDR2 SYDVKM. V shed 6 bases and J 9 bases; nucleotides not matched to a gene: 8. The CDR3 contains 13 residues. The receptor comes from a female donor in good health, enrolled as a control in a pregnancy study. The sequences come from peripheral blood, collected in the first trimester of pregnancy. The V and J genes are TRBV28 and TRBJ2-1, with 7 positions matching TRBD1. CDR3 protein: CASSLQGQGEQFF. CDR3 DNA: TGTGCCAGCAGCCTACAGGGGCAGGGTGAGCAGTTCTTC.